One T cell receptor (beta chain) is described in this entry. Germline V gives CDR1 MNHEY, CDR2 SVGAGI. J was trimmed by 2 bases and V by 7 bases; bases with no gene match: 4. This CDR3 is 14 amino acids long. This entry is derived from a study of blood T cell repertoires in COVID-19. Study in general: From T cells, B-cell-depleted T cells, or PBMCs came the material, which was cDNA or gDNA.

The data were produced by immunoSEQ multiplex PCR, yet TCRdb's version contains in-frame clones alone and is incomplete. Of fewer than 350,000 clones listed, around 90% are singletons. Cohort placement rested on clinical history that participants reported themselves. This clonotype was sampled from a man between 60 and 70 years old who had recovered from COVID-19. The sample comprised PBMCs or T cells enriched from blood (not recorded which). The rearrangement links TRBV6-5 to TRBJ2-1; 8 nucleotides match TRBD2. CDR3 sequence (DNA): TGTGCCAGCAATCCGGGACTAGCCTACAATGAGCAGTTCTTC. It encodes CASNPGLAYNEQFF.